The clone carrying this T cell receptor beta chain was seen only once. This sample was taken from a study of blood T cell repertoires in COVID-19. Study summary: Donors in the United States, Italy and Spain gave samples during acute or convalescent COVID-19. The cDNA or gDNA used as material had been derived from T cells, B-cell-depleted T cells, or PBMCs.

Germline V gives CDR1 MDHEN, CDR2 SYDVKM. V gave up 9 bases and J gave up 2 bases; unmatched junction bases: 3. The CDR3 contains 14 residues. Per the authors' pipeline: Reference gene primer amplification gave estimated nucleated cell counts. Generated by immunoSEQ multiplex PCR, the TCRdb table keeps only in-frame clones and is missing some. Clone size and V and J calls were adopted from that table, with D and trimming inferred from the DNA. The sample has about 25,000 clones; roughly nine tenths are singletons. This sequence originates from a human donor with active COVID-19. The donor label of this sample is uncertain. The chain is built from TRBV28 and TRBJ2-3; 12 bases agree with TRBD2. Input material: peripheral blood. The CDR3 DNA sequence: TGTGCCAGTTCTAGCGGGAGGGCCACAGATACGCAGTATTTT. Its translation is CASSSGRATDTQYF. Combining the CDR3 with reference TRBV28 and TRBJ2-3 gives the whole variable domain DVKVTQSSRYLVKRTGEKVFLECVQDMDHENMFWYRQDPGLGLRLIYFSYDVKMKEKGDIPEGYSVSREKKERFSLILESASTNQTSMYLCASSSGRATDTQYFGPGTRLTVL.